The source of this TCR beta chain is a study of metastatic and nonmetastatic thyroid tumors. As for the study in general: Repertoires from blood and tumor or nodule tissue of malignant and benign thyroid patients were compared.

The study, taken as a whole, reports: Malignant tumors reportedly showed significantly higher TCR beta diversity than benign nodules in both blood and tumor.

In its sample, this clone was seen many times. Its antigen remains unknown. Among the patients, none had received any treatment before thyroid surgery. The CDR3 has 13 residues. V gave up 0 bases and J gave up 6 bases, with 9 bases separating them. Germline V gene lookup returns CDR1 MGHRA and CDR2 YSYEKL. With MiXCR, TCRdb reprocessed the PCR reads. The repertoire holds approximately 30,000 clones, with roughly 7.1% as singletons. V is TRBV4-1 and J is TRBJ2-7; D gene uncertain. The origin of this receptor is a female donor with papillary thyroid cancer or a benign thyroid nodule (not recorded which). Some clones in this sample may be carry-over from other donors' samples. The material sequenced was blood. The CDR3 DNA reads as TGCGCCAGCAGCCAAGAACCCTGGGGCGAGCAGTACTTC. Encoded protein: CASSQEPWGEQYF.